Below are 22 T cell receptor beta chains sequenced from a single sample in a study of CD8+ T cells in alopecia areata. Researchers sorted pooled cutaneous lymph node cells on the basis of CD4, CD8alpha, NKG2D, NKG2ACE and other markers. After isolation, RNA underwent reverse transcription to generate cDNA as the sequencing template. Clones were read by immunoSEQ multiplex PCR, and TCRdb kept only the in-frame ones, dropping some. The sample lists almost 9,000 clones, none appearing once, the ten largest making up around 19%. Sample: CD8+ T cells sorted from a lymph node. Receptors originate from a C3H/HeJ mouse with alopecia areata. Strain haplotype at MHC: H2-k.

This clone was seen a few times. Gene names denote mouse genes. The sequence runs out 4 residues before the end of the CDR3; the remainder is reconstructed from the germline J gene. This rearrangement joins TRBV5 to TRBJ2-7; D gene unclear. This CDR3 spans 13 amino acids. The germline CDR1 and CDR2 sequences are LGHNA and YNLKQL (reference sequence). The V end lost 4 bases, the J end lost 1 base, and 8 bases lay between the germline ends. Incomplete CDR3 DNA: TGTGCCAGCAGCCCCCGCAGGTCCTAT. Residues: CASSPRRSY. The full CDR3 is CASSPRRSYEQYF.

On this clone itself: Its ends do not fully match the called genes, so a read error is possible. Gene names are the mouse ones. The read terminates 4 residues ahead of where the CDR3 ends, so the germline J gene completes it. The sample has other DNA sequences that encode this CDR3 too. The chain carries TRBV29 and TRBJ2-4, with D tentatively TRBD1 (5 bases). Germline CDR1 and CDR2: MSHET and SYDVDS. The CDR3 has 16 residues. CDR3 bases read: TGTGCTAGCAGTCTATCCCCCGGGAAGGGGAAAAAC. As protein: CASSLSPGKGKN. The full CDR3 is CASSLSPGKGKNTLYF.

Many counts were recorded for this clone. Gene names and germline refer to mouse. The read terminates 4 residues ahead of where the CDR3 ends, so the germline J gene completes it. This rearrangement joins TRBV5 to TRBJ1-1; D is possibly TRBD1 (5 bases). This CDR3 is 12 amino acids long. Germline assignment: CDR1 LGHNA and CDR2 YNLKQL (reference sequence). Incomplete CDR3 DNA: TGTGCCAGCAGCCAAGATGACAGA. Amino acids: CASSQDDR. The full CDR3 sequence reads CASSQDDREVFF.

In this sample, this clone turned up many times. Each gene name is a mouse one. Coverage ceases 4 residues before the CDR3 finishes, and the germline J gene fills in the end. V usage is TRBV19 and J usage is TRBJ2-2, with no clear D. CDR1 and CDR2 (germline): FNHDT, SITEND (reference sequence). The V end was cut by 1 base, the J end by 1 base, with 5 bases between. The CDR3 runs 14 residues. The CDR3 spells CASSITKNTGQLYF. The DNA read from the CDR3 is TGTGCCAGCAGTATAACAAAAAACACCGGG.

This clone ranks as medium-sized. Genes and germline come from the mouse. The observed sequence ends 4 residues before the CDR3 terminus, with the missing tail filled in from the germline J gene. V is TRBV13-3 and J is TRBJ2-3; D may be TRBD2 (5 bases). V dropped 3 bases and J dropped 0 bases, with 14 bases sitting between them. This CDR3 is 16 amino acids long. Germline loops: CDR1 NNHDY, CDR2 SYVADS. CDR3 DNA, as far as it was read: TGTGCCAGCAGTGGGGAGGCTGGGTCTAGTGCAGAA. Translated: CASSGEAGSSAE. In full, the CDR3 is CASSGEAGSSAETLYF.

This clone has at least ten counts. Mouse germline and gene names are used. The read terminates 4 residues before the CDR3 end, so the remaining end is supplied by the germline J gene. V and J are TRBV31 and TRBJ2-7; D might be TRBD1 (7 bases). Germline V CDR1 and CDR2: GKSSPN, SITVG. The CDR3 is 14 residues long. The CDR3 DNA, read in part, is TGTGCCTGGAGTCTAGGGGGCGCGAGGTAT. This gives the protein CAWSLGGARY. The full CDR3 is CAWSLGGARYEQYF.

This clone was picked up many times. Genes here carry mouse names. The CDR3 is cut off 4 residues early in the read; its end comes from the germline J gene. Other DNA variants within this sample encode the same CDR3. This chain joins TRBV13-3 and TRBJ1-1; possible D gene TRBD1, 5 bases. The CDR3 loop spans 13 amino acids. Between the trimmed V and J ends, which lost 1 base and 1 base, there was a span of 5 bases. The germline V gene has CDR1 NNHDY and CDR2 SYVADS. CDR3 DNA (partial): TGTGCCAGCAGTGATCAGGGAAACACA. Amino acids: CASSDQGNT. The whole CDR3 reads CASSDQGNTEVFF.

This clone was counted at least ten times. The gene names given are mouse names. The sequenced fragment ends 4 residues before the CDR3 boundary, so the rest is inferred from the germline J gene. The V and J genes are TRBV14 and TRBJ2-5; 10 nucleotides match TRBD2. CDR1 SGHDT and CDR2 FRDEAV come from the germline V gene. The CDR3 length is 14 residues. Trimming at V came to 5 bases and at J to 2 bases, leaving 2 bases not matched to a gene. Here the CDR3 reads CASRRLGGQDTQYF. The DNA read from the CDR3 is TGTGCCAGCAGGAGACTGGGGGGCCAAGAC.

At least ten counts were recorded for this clone. Gene names and germline refer to mouse. CDR3 sequence: CASRKTGGENYAEQFF. Incomplete CDR3 DNA: TGTGCCAGCAGGAAGACTGGGGGGGAAAACTATGCT. The gene calls are TRBV3 and TRBJ2-1; 11 bases match TRBD2. The read ends 4 residues before the CDR3 terminus; that terminus is restored from the germline J gene. Losses at the gene ends were 6 bases for V and 1 base for J; bases not matched to a gene: 5. Germline CDR1 reads SNHLY; CDR2 reads FYNGKV (reference sequence). The CDR3 loop spans 16 amino acids.

The sample holds a few counts of this clone. Any gene name here is a mouse gene name. The read stops 4 residues short of the end of the CDR3; the missing end is completed from the germline J gene. This chain connects TRBV14 to TRBJ2-7; 8 nucleotides line up with TRBD2. The CDR3 is made up of 14 amino acids. Germline V gives CDR1 SGHDT, CDR2 FRDEAV. The sequenced part of the CDR3 DNA is TGTGCCAGCAGTACATCACTGGGGGAATAT. It encodes CASSTSLGEY. The complete CDR3 sequence is CASSTSLGEYEQYF.

By share, this clone ranks as medium-sized. Mouse names are used for the genes. Coverage ceases 4 residues before the CDR3 finishes, and the germline J gene fills in the end. The chain recombines TRBV13-3 with TRBJ1-2, with unresolved D. V dropped 4 bases and J dropped 4 bases, with 5 bases sitting between them. The CDR3 is 11 residues long. Germline V lookup: CDR1 NNHDY, CDR2 SYVADS. CDR3 protein: CASSPSSDYTF. Partial CDR3 DNA: TGTGCCAGCAGTCCCAGCTCC.

Ten or more counts support this clone. Germline and genes here are mouse. CDR3 DNA, as far as it was read: TGTGCCAGCAGTTTCCCCGGGACAGAAGAC. It encodes CASSFPGTED. The whole CDR3 region reads CASSFPGTEDTQYF. The chain is built from TRBV14 and TRBJ2-5; 7 bases are a match to TRBD1. The read finishes 4 residues shy of the CDR3 end, and the germline J gene is used to complete it. Germline V gene lookup returns CDR1 SGHDT and CDR2 FRDEAV. This CDR3 spans 14 amino acids.

Remarks on this clone: All gene names here are mouse names. Sequencing ends 4 residues short of the CDR3 end; the germline J gene provides the rest. The chain employs TRBV4 and TRBJ2-4, with TRBD2 matching over 13 bases. The V and J ends lost 5 bases and 2 bases, in that order; junction bases with no gene match: 4. This CDR3 contains 16 residues. Germline values: CDR1 LGHDT, CDR2 YNNKQL (reference sequence). Partial CDR3 DNA: TGTGCCAGCAGCCGGGGACTGGGGGGGTATCAAAAC. It translates to CASSRGLGGYQN. The entire CDR3 is CASSRGLGGYQNTLYF.

Within the sample, this clone is medium-sized (0.01 to 0.1%). Here the gene names and germline are mouse. The read ends 4 residues before the CDR3 terminus; that terminus is restored from the germline J gene. The gene calls are TRBV1 and TRBJ2-7; 10 bases match TRBD2. Germline lookup yields CDR1 NSQYPW and CDR2 LRSPGD (reference sequence). Unmatched junction bases numbered 3, after V lost 4 bases and J lost 3 bases. The CDR3 is 14 residues long. The covered CDR3 bases are TGCACCTGCAGTGGGGGGACTGGGGTCTAT. Its translation: CTCSGGTGVY. The entire CDR3 is CTCSGGTGVYEQYF.

This clone is medium-sized by share. Each gene name is a mouse one. From the germline J gene comes the end of the CDR3, since the read stops 4 residues before it. The chain recombines TRBV13-3 with TRBJ2-1, with D unresolved. The CDR3 sequence is 12 residues long. Trimming shortened V by 7 bases and J by 1 base, and 6 bases separated the two germline ends. Germline V gene lookup returns CDR1 NNHDY and CDR2 SYVADS. The part of the CDR3 DNA that was read is TGTGCCAGCGCAGTAAACTATGCT. Translating it yields CASAVNYA. The whole CDR3 protein reads CASAVNYAEQFF.

This clone has ten or more counts. Any gene name here is a mouse gene name. Coverage ceases 4 residues before the CDR3 finishes, and the germline J gene fills in the end. The genes are TRBV1 and TRBJ2-5; D may be TRBD2 (6 bases). Germline-derived CDR1 and CDR2 are NSQYPW and LRSPGD (reference sequence). The CDR3 has 13 residues. Here the CDR3 reads CTCSALGPDTQYF. The DNA read from the CDR3 is TGCACCTGCAGTGCCCTGGGGCCAGAC. Variable domain in full (rest from reference TRBV1 and TRBJ2-5): VTLLEQNPRWRLVPRGQAVNLRCILKNSQYPWMSWYQQDLQKQLQWLFTLRSPGDKEVKSLPGADYLATRVTDTELRLQVANMSQGRTLYCTCSALGPDTQYFGPGTRLLVL.

This clone was seen repeatedly, ten times or more. Any gene name here is a mouse gene name. Sequencing ends 4 residues short of the CDR3 end; the germline J gene provides the rest. V and J are TRBV31 and TRBJ2-7, with 12 positions matching TRBD2. The CDR3 spans 15 residues. Germline V gene lookup returns CDR1 GKSSPN and CDR2 SITVG. This CDR3 reads CAWSPDWGGADEQYF. CDR3 DNA (partial): TGTGCCTGGAGTCCCGACTGGGGGGGCGCCGAT.

This clone has a count of ten or more. Genes and germline come from the mouse. The sequenced fragment ends 4 residues before the CDR3 boundary, so the rest is inferred from the germline J gene. The chain joins TRBV19 to TRBJ2-1; 10 bases are shared with TRBD2. J gave up 1 base and V 3 bases, and 1 base lay outside the gene matches. This CDR3 has 15 amino acids. Germline values: CDR1 FNHDT, CDR2 SITEND (reference sequence). The sequenced CDR3 bases are TGTGCCAGCAGTAGGGACTGGGGAAACTATGCT. Its translation: CASSRDWGNYA. The whole CDR3 protein reads CASSRDWGNYAEQFF.

This clone was counted many times. Genes and germline come from the mouse. The read is 4 residues too short to cover the CDR3 end, so that end is filled in from the germline J gene. The chain has TRBV31 and TRBJ2-3, with 11 bases aligning to TRBD2. J gave up 1 base and V 4 bases, and 7 bases lay outside the gene matches. The CDR3 contains 16 residues. CDR1 is GKSSPN and CDR2 is SITVG in the germline V gene. CDR3 bases read: TGTGCCTGGACTCCCGGACTGGGGGGCGGTGCAGAA. Translated, it gives CAWTPGLGGGAE. The entire CDR3 protein is CAWTPGLGGGAETLYF.

For this clone: The listed genes are named as in mouse. From the germline J gene comes the end of the CDR3, since the read stops 4 residues before it. This chain joins TRBV17 and TRBJ2-4; TRBD2 matches 10 bases. The CDR3 is 16 amino acids. Germline V gene lookup returns CDR1 MNHDT and CDR2 YYDKIL. Losses at the gene ends were 1 base for V and 0 bases for J; bases not matched to a gene: 1. The CDR3: CASSRGTGGSQNTLYF. The sequenced CDR3 bases are TGTGCTAGCAGTAGAGGGACTGGGGGTAGTCAAAAC.

This clone came up a few times. The listed genes are named as in mouse. The CDR3 end is not reached by the read, which stops 4 residues before it; the germline J gene fills it in. The chain combines TRBV31 with TRBJ2-3, with D possibly matching TRBD2 (6 bases). V lost 2 bases to trimming and J lost 0 bases, with 9 bases between them. CDR3 length: 14 amino acids. In germline, CDR1 is GKSSPN, CDR2 SITVG. CDR3: CAWSTGTSAETLYF. The covered CDR3 bases are TGTGCCTGGAGTACTGGGACTAGTGCAGAA.

This clone occurred many times. Each gene name is a mouse one. The read gets to within 4 residues of the CDR3 end, and the germline J gene fills in the rest. The rearrangement links TRBV19 to TRBJ2-1; weak D call: TRBD2 (6 bases). Trimming left V 2 bases short and J 3 bases short, with 9 bases between. The CDR3 sequence is 14 residues long. CDR1 is FNHDT, CDR2 SITEND, per germline (reference sequence). The CDR3 region is CASSILGPYAEQFF. CDR3 DNA (partial): TGTGCCAGCAGTATCCTGGGGCCCTATGCT.